A selection of T cell receptor beta chains follows, all from one sample in a study of T cell responses to AZD1222 COVID-19 vaccine. The data were produced by immunoSEQ multiplex PCR, yet TCRdb's version contains in-frame clones alone and is incomplete. This sample has 93,000 or so clones, with over 70% found just once. Specimen: peripheral blood, collected on day 0 of AZD1222 vaccination. These receptors were collected from an adult in good health. Each CDR3 is given without its conserved first and last residue. A D gene is named only where the DNA matches it firmly.

j_gene,d_gene,v_gene,CDR3aa
TRBJ2-3,-,TRBV2,ASSESPDTQY
TRBJ2-2,-,TRBV7-8,ASSLGGSPNTGELF
TRBJ1-3,-,TRBV6-5,ASSSTSSGNTIY
TRBJ1-5,-,TRBV2,ASSPRESSNQPQH
TRBJ1-4,-,TRBV28,ASSWSSKVEKLF
TRBJ2-3,TRBD2,TRBV4-3,ASSQVETSISDTQY
TRBJ2-7,-,TRBV19,ASSTGGPALSYEQY
TRBJ1-1,-,TRBV7-9,ASSITVGSPEAF
TRBJ2-3,-,TRBV29-1,SVTRASTDTQY
TRBJ1-1,-,TRBV28,ASTLYVAENTEAF
TRBJ2-7,-,TRBV11-2,ASSRRFEQY
TRBJ1-1,-,TRBV14,ASSTQQNTEAF
TRBJ2-7,TRBD1,TRBV7-9,ASSSGQGSYEQY
TRBJ2-2,-,TRBV18,ASSPRLRTETGELF
TRBJ1-2,TRBD1,TRBV2,ASSHPLTGNYGYT
TRBJ1-1,-,TRBV9,ASSVTRWSEAF
TRBJ2-1,TRBD2,TRBV6-2/TRBV6-3,ASSFRTSGINEQF
TRBJ1-1,TRBD1,TRBV7-8,ASSNTGGNTEAF
TRBJ2-7,TRBD1,TRBV10-1,ASSGGQGATSYEQY
TRBJ1-5,-,TRBV5-6,ASSLRASGFGNQPQH
TRBJ2-1,TRBD2,TRBV11-3,ASSLQLAGDNEQF
TRBJ2-5,TRBD2,TRBV13,ASSPHSGGTETQY
TRBJ1-4,-,TRBV29-1,SVEDGQGWEKLF
TRBJ2-1,-,TRBV29-1,SVKPSGYNEQF
TRBJ2-7,-,TRBV6-5,ASRRLGDQHYEQY
TRBJ1-1,-,TRBV7-2,ASSIPQNTEAF
TRBJ2-7,TRBD2,TRBV3-1/TRBV3-2,ASSPGLAGVGPFEQY
TRBJ2-2,-,TRBV27,ASGTGSNTGELF
TRBJ2-3,TRBD2,TRBV5-1,ASSLPSGSTDTQY
TRBJ1-2,-,TRBV30,AGRGGNYGYT
TRBJ2-7,TRBD2,TRBV5-4,ASSLGTSGGVYEQY
TRBJ1-2,TRBD1,TRBV5-1,ASSSGQGRGGYT
TRBJ2-4,-,TRBV7-2,ASTRGTGGNIQY
TRBJ1-2,TRBD1,TRBV5-1,ASSHRDRGLNYT
TRBJ2-1,-,TRBV2,ASSEVNRGTYNEQF
TRBJ1-3,-,TRBV12-3/TRBV12-4,ASSFGHTIY
TRBJ1-1,-,TRBV6-2/TRBV6-3,ASSLVTEAF
TRBJ1-6,-,TRBV11-2,ASSLGGVSPLH
TRBJ1-1,-,TRBV3-1/TRBV3-2,ASLGRGGPF
TRBJ1-5,-,TRBV6-2/TRBV6-3,ASSYSQGRQPQH
TRBJ2-7,TRBD1,TRBV6-5,ASSQQGEYWEQY
TRBJ2-3,TRBD2,TRBV27,ASRWGTSGVTDTQY
TRBJ2-7,-,TRBV11-2,ASSRTHKKYEQY
TRBJ2-2,-,TRBV15,ATSFSNTGELF
TRBJ2-2,TRBD2,TRBV19,ATDSGGAAGELF
TRBJ2-7,TRBD2,TRBV2,ASSEMGGSEEQY
TRBJ2-7,TRBD2,TRBV7-2,ASSLGSGDSYEQY
TRBJ1-6,-,TRBV6-5,ASSYGRGLGSPLH
TRBJ1-1,-,TRBV6-5,ASSYRTGGNTEAF
TRBJ2-1,-,TRBV7-2,ASSPPGTMIEQF
TRBJ1-4,TRBD1,TRBV5-8,ASSQGQGLTNEKLF
TRBJ1-4,-,TRBV6-5,ASRPKGSREKLF
TRBJ2-2,TRBD1,TRBV10-2,ASTRTGFGELF
TRBJ1-4,-,TRBV9,ASRPGSAREKLF
TRBJ1-5,TRBD1,TRBV19,ASRDRDSNQPQH
TRBJ1-4,-,TRBV2,ASKLRPSTNEKLF
TRBJ1-1,-,TRBV7-9,ASGSLNTEAF
TRBJ2-1,-,TRBV20-1,SAQYNEQF
TRBJ1-6,-,TRBV14,ASRQGLSSPLH
TRBJ2-7,TRBD1,TRBV10-3,AIRSTGNEQY